The 21 T cell receptor beta chains given below trace back to one sample, sequenced in a study of T cell repertoires in cytomegalovirus infection (dated by TCRdb to the late 2010s). Sequenced on an Illumina HiSeq 1500. TCRdb cleaned the public reads at Q25 with fastp, built clones with MiXCR and kept in-frame beta chains. Each CDR3 protein gets just one entry, which takes the most common genes and DNA from the rows behind it. The sample table holds more than 250,000 distinct CDR3 sequences, of which roughly 13% were seen once. The ten largest clones add up to around 9.5% of the sample. Sequenced: PBMCs. The source is a human donor in good health (CMV status not recorded). Some clones in this sample may be carry-over from other donors' samples.

This clonotype was seen many times. The chain combines TRBV7-8 with TRBJ2-6; tentative D call: TRBD1 (5 bases). CDR3 length: 16 residues. Germline V lookup: CDR1 SGHVS, CDR2 FQNEAQ. Trimming removed 2 bases at V and 0 bases at J, with 8 bases between. DNA of the CDR3: TGTGCCAGCAGCTTATTGACAGTCTCTGGGGCCAACGTCCTGACTTTC. It codes for CASSLLTVSGANVLTF.

The V gene is TRBV5-1, the J gene TRBJ1-1; D is perhaps TRBD1 (5 bases). Per germline, CDR1 SGHRS and CDR2 YFSETQ. Trimming took 4 bases from V and 8 from J, leaving 18 bases between them. This CDR3 contains 14 residues. The CDR3 DNA reads as TGCGCCAGCAGCCCGACAACCGGGACCTCGGAAGCTTTCTTT. The encoded protein is CASSPTTGTSEAFF.

This clonotype was counted between two and nine times. The chain couples TRBV20-1 to TRBJ1-5; D not resolved. Trimming cost V 5 bases and J 4 bases, with 12 bases left between them. Germline V gene data show CDR1 as DFQATT and CDR2 as SNEGSKA (reference sequence). The CDR3 runs 13 residues. The CDR3 sequence is CSAEVGLNQPQHF. The CDR3 DNA is TGCAGTGCTGAAGTAGGGTTAAATCAGCCCCAGCATTTT.

V is TRBV12-5 and J is TRBJ2-3, with TRBD1 as a possible D gene (6 bases). There are 12 residues in the CDR3. Germline V gene lookup returns CDR1 LGHNT and CDR2 FRNRAP. Trimming stripped 7 bases from V and 5 bases from J, with 10 bases between. The CDR3 here is CASARTEDTQYF. The CDR3 DNA sequence: TGTGCTAGTGCCCGGACAGAAGATACGCAGTATTTT.

The table lists this clonotype with many counts. V usage is TRBV7-3 and J usage is TRBJ1-6, with a tentative D call TRBD1 (6 bases). The V end was cut by 5 bases, the J end by 5 bases, with 10 bases between. The CDR3 length is 14 residues. Germline values: CDR1 SGHTA, CDR2 FQGTGA. As DNA, the CDR3 is TGTGCCAGCAGCCTCAGGGGAAATAATTCACCCCTCCACTTT. Translated, it gives CASSLRGNNSPLHF.

Remarks on this clonotype: A clone one base away is much larger, so this may be a read error. The V and J genes are TRBV7-9 and TRBJ1-1, with D uncertain. CDR3 length equals 13 residues. The germline V gene has CDR1 SEHNR and CDR2 FQNEAQ (reference sequence). Between the trimmed V and J ends, which lost 3 bases and 5 bases, there was a span of 10 bases. As DNA, the CDR3 is TGTGCCAGCAGCTTTCTCCACGGGACTGAAGCTTTCTTT. It translates to CASSFLHGTEAFF.

This clonotype was observed many times. The chain uses TRBV7-2 and TRBJ1-1, with unresolved D. The CDR3 has 14 amino acids. The V gene's germline CDR1 is SGHTA and CDR2 FQGNSA. The V end was cut by 5 bases, the J end by 1 base, with 11 bases between. The chain's CDR3 is CASSPHLQNTEAFF. CDR3 DNA: TGTGCCAGCAGCCCCCACTTACAGAACACTGAAGCTTTCTTT. Using reference TRBV7-2 and TRBJ1-1 for the parts outside the CDR3, the full variable domain is GAGVSQSPSNKVTEKGKDVELRCDPISGHTALYWYRQSLGQGLEFLIYFQGNSAPDKSGLPSDRFSAERTGGSVSTLTIQRTQQEDSAVYLCASSPHLQNTEAFFGQGTRLTVV.

This clonotype was found many times. V is TRBV7-9 and J is TRBJ1-2; D call uncertain. The V gene's germline CDR1 is SEHNR and CDR2 FQNEAQ (reference sequence). The CDR3 loop spans 14 amino acids. V was clipped by 5 bases and J by 5 bases, with 15 bases between them. The CDR3 here is CASSPPGGEYGYTF. The CDR3 DNA sequence: TGTGCCAGCAGCCCTCCAGGAGGCGAATATGGCTACACCTTC.

In this sample, this clonotype turned up many times. The chain couples TRBV5-4 to TRBJ2-5, with 7 bases aligning to TRBD2. Germline V gene sequence: CDR1 SGHNT, CDR2 YYREEE (reference sequence). The CDR3 covers 17 residues. With V trimmed by 1 base and J by 6 bases, 15 bases remained unmatched. The CDR3: CASSLYVAGVPKKTQYF. DNA of the CDR3: TGTGCCAGCAGCTTGTATGTGGCGGGGGTACCCAAGAAGACCCAGTACTTC.

With regard to this clonotype: The junction differs from germline at one of its ends, possibly a read error. The chain joins TRBV4-2 to TRBJ2-7; 7 bases fit TRBD1. This CDR3 contains 15 residues. CDR1 and CDR2 from the germline V gene are LGHNA and YNFKEQ. The CDR3 protein is CDSSQRRDSPYEQYF. The CDR3 DNA reads TGTGACAGCAGCCAACGACGGGACAGCCCCTACGAGCAGTACTTC.

The genes are TRBV12-3 or TRBV12-4 and TRBJ2-1, with D uncertain. The germline V and J ends were trimmed by 2 bases and 7 bases, with 6 bases remaining between them. This CDR3 comprises 12 residues. CDR3 nucleotides: TGTGCCAGCAGTTTATCCCGGAATGAGCAGTTCTTC. Protein: CASSLSRNEQFF.

This clonotype was seen at least ten times. The chain uses TRBV6-1 and TRBJ2-5; D is undetermined. The CDR3 is 12 residues long. CDR1 is MNHNS, CDR2 SASEGT, per germline. The V and J ends lost 4 bases and 6 bases respectively, with 9 bases between them. Here the CDR3 reads CASSAGGKTQYF. CDR3 sequence (DNA): TGTGCCAGCAGTGCTGGCGGCAAGACCCAGTACTTC.

Notes on this clonotype: A junction boundary mismatches the germline segment, possibly from a read error. This chain connects TRBV13 to TRBJ1-4, with a possible D match to TRBD1 (6 bases). CDR3 length equals 14 residues. The germline V gene has CDR1 PRHDT and CDR2 FYEKMQ (reference sequence). This CDR3 reads CASSLGGHHEKLFF. The CDR3 bases are TGTGCCAGCAGCCTAGGGGGACACCATGAAAAACTGTTTTTT.

This clonotype was detected many times. V usage is TRBV28 and J usage is TRBJ2-1; 8 bases are a match to TRBD1. Germline lookup yields CDR1 MDHEN and CDR2 SYDVKM. J was trimmed by 4 bases and V by 4 bases; bases with no gene match: 6. This CDR3 has 15 amino acids. CDR3 in DNA: TGTGCCAGCAGTTCCGGGACAGGAGGTTACAATGAGCAGTTCTTC. Protein product: CASSSGTGGYNEQFF.

This clonotype has at least ten counts. The rearrangement joins TRBV12-3 or TRBV12-4 to TRBJ1-2; 8 bases fit TRBD1. The V gene end was trimmed by 5 bases and the J gene end by 8 bases; junction bases not matched to a gene: 7. The CDR3 length is 13 residues. The CDR3 DNA is TGTGCCAGCAGTCATCAGGACAGGGACGGCTACACCTTC. Its translation: CASSHQDRDGYTF.

The V gene is TRBV4-2, the J gene TRBJ2-7; 7 bases match TRBD1. Germline V gene sequence: CDR1 LGHNA, CDR2 YNFKEQ. This CDR3 contains 15 residues. V was clipped by 0 bases and J by 3 bases; unmatched bases: 5. The CDR3 sequence: CASSQELQGFYEQYF. The CDR3 DNA reads TGTGCCAGCAGCCAAGAATTACAGGGGTTCTACGAGCAGTACTTC.

This chain links TRBV20-1 with TRBJ2-1, with D unresolved. This CDR3 comprises 13 residues. The germline V gene has CDR1 DFQATT and CDR2 SNEGSKA (reference sequence). The V end was cut by 7 bases, the J end by 2 bases, with 12 bases between. The chain's CDR3 is CSGRAVTYNEQFF. In nucleotides, the CDR3 is TGCAGTGGCCGGGCAGTAACCTACAATGAGCAGTTCTTC.

The CDR3 loop reads CASSDRPPMSGDTQYF. The CDR3 DNA sequence: TGTGCCAGCAGTGATCGACCACCCATGTCGGGAGATACGCAGTATTTT. The chain joins TRBV2 to TRBJ2-3; D not resolved. V gave up 3 bases and J gave up 5 bases, with 18 bases separating them. The CDR3 consists of 16 residues. From germline, CDR1 is SNHLY and CDR2 FYNNEI.

The chain links TRBV18 to TRBJ1-4; TRBD1 matches 8 bases. V gave up 5 bases and J gave up 5 bases; unmatched junction bases: 7. The CDR3 has 15 amino acids. The germline V gene has CDR1 KGHSH and CDR2 LQKENI. This chain's CDR3 is CASSSLGQANEKLFF. The CDR3 region has the DNA TGTGCCAGCTCATCATTGGGACAGGCAAATGAAAAACTGTTTTTT.

The sample holds many counts of this clonotype. This chain joins TRBV7-6 and TRBJ2-7; D ambiguous. CDR1 is SGHVS, CDR2 FNYEAQ, per germline. With 2 bases removed from V and 4 bases from J, the gap between germline ends came to 9 bases. The CDR3 is 13 amino acids. The CDR3 sequence: CASSLLSEYEQYF. CDR3 coding DNA: TGTGCCAGCAGCTTATTGAGTGAATACGAGCAGTACTTC.

This clonotype was recorded many times. The chain has TRBV7-9 and TRBJ1-1, with TRBD1 as a possible D gene (6 bases). The germline CDR1 and CDR2 sequences are SEHNR and FQNEAQ (reference sequence). Trimming pared 5 bases from V and 4 bases from J, leaving 17 bases between. The CDR3 totals 15 residues. CDR3 loop: CASSAQPQGGTEAFF. The CDR3, as DNA: TGTGCCAGCAGCGCCCAACCACAGGGAGGCACTGAAGCTTTCTTT.